This passage covers 14 T cell receptor beta chains from one sample sequenced in a study of CD4 T cells in relation to SARS-CoV-2 and coronaviruses. The antigens for these receptors are not known. CD4+ T cells from unexposed donors were obtained before the COVID-19 pandemic (2011-2018). After roughly 9 days of culture, CD4+ T cells were isolated. Data came from immunoSEQ multiplex PCR; TCRdb stores just in-frame clones and leaves some out. The table shows 20,000 to 25,000 clones, with 76% occurring only once. Sequencing was carried out using CD4+ T cells from PBMCs, cultured in vitro. All receptors come from a human donor in good health.

This clone showed up just a few times. The genes are TRBV19 and TRBJ2-1; 8 nucleotides align to TRBD2. Germline CDR1 and CDR2: LNHDA and SQIVND (reference sequence). Germline trimming cut 8 bases from V and 4 bases from J; bases unmatched to any gene: 10. The length of the CDR3 is 15 residues. The CDR3 DNA reads as TGTGCCAGTTCCACCGGGACTAGAAAATACAATGAGCAGTTCTTC. Translating it yields CASSTGTRKYNEQFF.

This clone was seen only a few times. The chain carries TRBV28 and TRBJ2-1; 11 nucleotides align to TRBD2. Trimming cost V 4 bases and J 7 bases; bases outside gene matches: 6. Germline V lookup: CDR1 MDHEN, CDR2 SYDVKM. The CDR3 totals 15 residues. The CDR3 DNA sequence: TGTGCCAGCAGTTCCTTAGCGGGAGGGGTAAATGAGCAGTTCTTC. The encoded protein is CASSSLAGGVNEQFF.

This clone was observed a handful of times. The V gene is TRBV18, the J gene TRBJ2-6; D gene uncertain. Trimming took off 0 bases at V and 1 base at J, with 4 bases between the two ends. This CDR3 region has 15 residues. CDR1 and CDR2 (germline): KGHSH, LQKENI. This CDR3 is CASSPPGSGANVLTF. In DNA form, the CDR3 reads TGTGCCAGCTCACCACCTGGGTCTGGGGCCAACGTCCTGACTTTC.

The chain joins TRBV12-3 or TRBV12-4 to TRBJ2-1; D is uncertain. Trimming pared 0 bases from V and 4 bases from J, leaving 4 bases between. The CDR3 is made up of 13 amino acids. The CDR3 sequence is CASSLAQYNEQFF. The DNA of the CDR3 is TGTGCCAGCAGTTTAGCCCAGTACAATGAGCAGTTCTTC.

The chain employs TRBV9 and TRBJ1-6; TRBD1 aligns across 7 bases. Looked up from germline, CDR1 is SGDLS and CDR2 is YYNGEE. The V and J ends lost 3 bases and 7 bases, in that order; junction bases with no gene match: 10. The CDR3 sequence is 16 residues long. DNA for the CDR3: TGTGCCAGCAGCGCCCTGGAAGGGACAGTGAATTCACCCCTCCACTTT. Translated: CASSALEGTVNSPLHF.

The chain joins TRBV30 to TRBJ1-5; the match to TRBD1 covers 9 bases. The germline V gene encodes CDR1 GTSNPN and CDR2 SVGIG (reference sequence). V lost 4 bases, J lost 6 bases, and 10 bases stayed unmatched. The CDR3 is made up of 15 amino acids. The CDR3 nucleotides read TGTGCCTGGACCAACCGGGACAGGGTTGGTCAGCCCCAGCATTTT. The encoded protein is CAWTNRDRVGQPQHF.

This clone has only one observation. The chain recombines TRBV7-7 with TRBJ2-5, with D tentatively TRBD1 or TRBD2 (5 bases each). The CDR3 is 16 residues long. V lost 0 bases to trimming and J lost 3 bases, with 14 bases between them. Germline V gives CDR1 SSHAT, CDR2 FNYEAQ (reference sequence). CDR3 sequence (DNA): TGTGCCAGCAGCTTAGCGCAGGGAATGGGGGAAGAGACCCAGTACTTC. Amino acid sequence: CASSLAQGMGEETQYF.

The chain uses TRBV6-5 and TRBJ2-7; D is unclear. CDR3 size: 14 residues. The V end lost 9 bases, the J end lost 2 bases, and 17 bases lay between the germline ends. CDR1 is MNHEY, CDR2 SVGAGI, per germline. The CDR3 is CASSEQPDTYEQYF. CDR3 bases: TGTGCCAGTTCTGAGCAGCCTGACACCTACGAGCAGTACTTC.

The rearrangement links TRBV15 to TRBJ1-3; D gene ambiguous. This CDR3 region has 14 residues. Germline V gives CDR1 LNHNV, CDR2 YYDKDF (reference sequence). The V end was cut by 0 bases, the J end by 2 bases, with 5 bases between. The CDR3 DNA follows: TGTGCCACCAGCAGAGATGCAACTGGAAACACCATATATTTT. Its protein is CATSRDATGNTIYF.

J is TRBJ2-7 and V is TRBV10-3; 7 bases map to TRBD2. CDR1 is ENHRY and CDR2 is SYGVKD in the germline V gene. The CDR3 extends over 14 amino acids. With 6 bases clipped from V and 5 bases from J, the junction kept 10 bases outside the gene matches. The CDR3 loop is CAIRREGRLDEQYF. The CDR3 nucleotides read TGTGCCATCAGGAGGGAGGGCCGTTTGGACGAGCAGTACTTC.

This sequence joins TRBV14 and TRBJ2-5; possible D gene TRBD1, 6 bases. This CDR3 region has 14 residues. Trimming stripped 1 base from V and 7 bases from J, with 13 bases between. CDR1 is SGHDN and CDR2 is FVKESK in the germline V gene. The CDR3 nucleotides read TGTGCCAGCAGCCAAGTCCCAGGGGTGGTGACCCAGTACTTC. Its translation is CASSQVPGVVTQYF.

V and J are TRBV28 and TRBJ2-1, with TRBD1 as a possible D gene (5 bases). V lost 4 bases and J 0 bases, leaving 10 bases between the germline ends. Germline loops: CDR1 MDHEN, CDR2 SYDVKM. CDR3 length: 15 amino acids. CDR3 region: CASSSTASSYNEQFF. The CDR3 DNA is TGTGCCAGCAGTTCGACAGCTAGCTCCTACAATGAGCAGTTCTTC.

This sequence joins TRBV20-1 and TRBJ2-1; 11 bases align to TRBD2. J lost 10 bases, V lost 3 bases, and 14 bases had no gene match. This CDR3 comprises 16 residues. The germline V gene encodes CDR1 DFQATT and CDR2 SNEGSKA (reference sequence). CDR3: CSASLLIAGGRGEQFF. Here the CDR3 DNA reads TGCAGTGCTAGTCTACTAATAGCGGGAGGGCGGGGGGAGCAGTTCTTC.

The gene calls are TRBV30 and TRBJ2-3, with TRBD2 as a possible D gene (6 bases). Trimming took off 4 bases at V and 5 bases at J, with 13 bases between the two ends. Germline V lookup: CDR1 GTSNPN, CDR2 SVGIG (reference sequence). This CDR3 is built from 13 residues. The CDR3 protein is CAWKVGLGDTQYF. CDR3 nucleotides: TGTGCCTGGAAAGTGGGACTCGGAGATACGCAGTATTTT.